This T cell receptor beta chain was found in a study of blood T cell repertoires in COVID-19. The protocol was immunoSEQ multiplex PCR, while the TCRdb copy is restricted to in-frame clones and leaves out a portion. Of some 350,000 clones in the sample, around 88% were seen once. V shed 5 bases, J shed 1 base, and the junction held 8 bases outside the gene matches. This CDR3 comprises 16 residues. From germline, CDR1 is PRHDT and CDR2 FYEKMQ (reference sequence). Input material: peripheral blood. The chain employs TRBV13 and TRBJ2-1, with 7 bases fitting TRBD2. This TCR came from a man aged 25-40 years with active or convalescent COVID-19. CDR3 loop: CASSASLAISYNEQFF. CDR3 sequence (DNA): TGTGCCAGCAGCGCCTCACTAGCGATATCCTACAATGAGCAGTTCTTC.